Below are 26 T cell receptor beta chains sequenced from a single sample in a study of T cell repertoires in cytomegalovirus infection. TCRdb reprocessed the reads with MiXCR, giving one entry per CDR3 protein. In the table there are 450,000 to 550,000 distinct CDR3 sequences, approximately 17% of which are singletons. The material sequenced was CD8+ T cells from PBMCs. The source of these receptors is a human donor in good health (CMV status not recorded). Some clones in this sample may be carry-over from other donors' samples.

This clonotype was detected many times. CDR3 sequence (DNA): TGCAGCGTTGAAGCCCACTCGGGTAGCTCCTACGAGCAGTACTTC. Translating gives CSVEAHSGSSYEQYF. This chain joins TRBV29-1 and TRBJ2-7; D is undetermined. The CDR3 runs 15 residues. From germline, CDR1 is SQVTM and CDR2 ANQGSEA. Trimming removed 1 base at V and 0 bases at J, with 13 bases between.

This chain uses TRBV29-1 with TRBJ1-2; the match to TRBD1 covers 8 bases. CDR3 length equals 14 residues. V was clipped by 1 base and J by 6 bases; unmatched bases: 7. Per germline, CDR1 SQVTM and CDR2 ANQGSEA. Here the CDR3 reads CSVEGLGQEHGYTF. As DNA, the CDR3 is TGCAGCGTTGAAGGTTTGGGACAGGAACATGGCTACACCTTC.

This clonotype has more than one count but fewer than ten. The V and J genes are TRBV5-1 and TRBJ1-5; 8 nucleotides line up with TRBD1. The CDR3 contains 15 residues. The germline gives CDR1 SGHRS, CDR2 YFSETQ. J lost 4 bases, V lost 2 bases, and 5 bases had no gene match. The CDR3, as DNA: TGCGCCAGCAGCTTTGCAGGGGGCCCAAATCAGCCCCAGCATTTT. It specifies CASSFAGGPNQPQHF.

This clonotype was seen more than once but under ten times. The rearrangement joins TRBV9 to TRBJ2-3; D gene ambiguous. In germline, CDR1 is SGDLS, CDR2 YYNGEE. V shed 1 base and J shed 4 bases, with 22 bases lying between them. The CDR3 runs 18 residues. This CDR3 reads CASSVPSDSRYLSDTQYF. CDR3 bases: TGTGCCAGCAGCGTACCTTCCGATTCCCGATACCTATCAGATACGCAGTATTTT.

Only a few counts were recorded for this clonotype. J is TRBJ2-1 and V is TRBV28; 9 bases fit TRBD1. With 2 bases clipped from V and 4 bases from J, the junction kept 12 bases outside the gene matches. The CDR3 is 18 amino acids. In germline, CDR1 is MDHEN, CDR2 SYDVKM. The CDR3 loop is CASSLLTGGASAYNEQFF. In DNA form, the CDR3 reads TGTGCCAGCAGTTTACTAACAGGGGGCGCTTCGGCTTACAATGAGCAGTTCTTC.

This clonotype has a count of ten or more. J is TRBJ2-5 and V is TRBV12-3 or TRBV12-4; D unclear. V was shortened by 5 bases and J by 4 bases, with 20 bases between the two germline ends. The CDR3 is 16 amino acids. The CDR3 protein is CASSPLPARIGETQYF. The CDR3 DNA reads TGTGCCAGCAGTCCCCTCCCGGCGCGGATCGGAGAGACCCAGTACTTC.

This sequence joins TRBV2 and TRBJ2-2, with 10 bases aligning to TRBD1. CDR1 and CDR2 from the germline V gene are SNHLY and FYNNEI. J was trimmed by 6 bases and V by 5 bases; bases with no gene match: 9. The CDR3 length is 16 residues. CDR3 sequence reads: CASSQTGGERAGELFF. The CDR3 nucleotides are TGTGCCAGCAGTCAGACAGGGGGCGAACGGGCCGGGGAGCTGTTTTTT.

The chain employs TRBV9 and TRBJ2-3; perhaps TRBD2 as D (7 bases). The CDR3 extends over 16 amino acids. Germline V lookup: CDR1 SGDLS, CDR2 YYNGEE. V shed 1 base and J shed 3 bases, with 15 bases lying between them. CDR3 residues: CASSVRGGGPTDTQYF. CDR3 sequence (DNA): TGTGCCAGCAGCGTACGAGGGGGAGGGCCGACAGATACGCAGTATTTT.

This clonotype was detected ten times or more. The chain is built from TRBV15 and TRBJ2-4; the D is unclear. Germline lookup yields CDR1 LNHNV and CDR2 YYDKDF (reference sequence). The V gene lost 5 bases and the J gene lost 0 bases, with 14 bases spanning the gap. The CDR3 covers 16 residues. This CDR3 reads CATSGTVPLAKNIQYF. The DNA for the CDR3 is TGTGCCACCAGCGGAACGGTCCCTCTAGCCAAAAACATTCAGTACTTC.

V is TRBV5-1 and J is TRBJ2-3; 7 bases are a match to TRBD1. This CDR3 has 16 residues. Looked up from germline, CDR1 is SGHRS and CDR2 is YFSETQ. Germline trimming cut 3 bases from V and 2 bases from J; bases unmatched to any gene: 9. For the CDR3, the DNA is TGCGCCAGCAGCTCCTCGACGGGACAGATCACAGATACGCAGTATTTT. Protein product: CASSSSTGQITDTQYF.

This clonotype was seen a few times. The chain uses TRBV6-5 and TRBJ2-3; a possible D gene is TRBD2 (6 bases). Trimming cost V 5 bases and J 8 bases, with 20 bases left between them. Germline values: CDR1 MNHEY, CDR2 SVGAGI. This CDR3 has 15 residues. CDR3 region: CASSLTPEGPGTQYF. Written as DNA, the CDR3 is TGTGCCAGCAGTCTAACCCCGGAGGGGCCAGGTACGCAGTATTTT.

This clonotype was recorded a few times. The chain recombines TRBV6-2 or TRBV6-3 with TRBJ2-7; maybe TRBD2 (5 bases). Trimming took 0 bases from V and 5 from J, leaving 11 bases between them. Germline-derived CDR1 and CDR2 are MNHEY and SVGEGT. The CDR3 covers 14 residues. In DNA form, the CDR3 reads TGTGCCAGCAGTTACTCTGGAGGTGTGAACGAGCAGTACTTC. It encodes CASSYSGGVNEQYF.

At least ten counts were recorded for this clonotype. The chain joins TRBV11-3 to TRBJ2-7, with D possibly called TRBD1 or TRBD2 (5 bases each). The V gene's germline CDR1 is SGHNT and CDR2 YENEEA. With 5 bases removed from V and 6 bases from J, the gap between germline ends came to 14 bases. The CDR3 is 13 residues long. As DNA, the CDR3 is TGTGCCAGCAGCCCCGAGGGGCCCAGCGAGCAGTACTTC. It is translated as CASSPEGPSEQYF.

This clonotype was recorded at least ten times. The chain couples TRBV5-6 to TRBJ2-4, with 8 bases matching TRBD2. This CDR3 spans 18 amino acids. Losses at the gene ends were 4 bases for V and 3 bases for J; bases not matched to a gene: 15. CDR1 is SGHDT, CDR2 YYEEEE, per germline. CDR3 region: CASSRPGTRRGDKNIQYF. The CDR3 DNA sequence: TGTGCCAGCAGCCGTCCCGGGACAAGGCGGGGGGACAAAAACATTCAGTACTTC.

The rearrangement links TRBV4-1 to TRBJ2-7; 8 bases are shared with TRBD1. Germline-derived CDR1 and CDR2 are MGHRA and YSYEKL. The CDR3 sequence is 16 residues long. The ends lost 0 bases at V and 4 bases at J; junction bases unmatched: 8. CDR3 amino acids: CASSQEWTGMAYEQYF. The CDR3 coding sequence is TGCGCCAGCAGCCAAGAGTGGACAGGGATGGCATACGAGCAGTACTTC.

The chain employs TRBV5-4 and TRBJ2-1, with D tentatively TRBD1 or TRBD2 (6 bases each). Germline assignment: CDR1 SGHNT and CDR2 YYREEE (reference sequence). This CDR3 comprises 14 residues. The V end lost 7 bases, the J end lost 8 bases, and 19 bases lay between the germline ends. CDR3 bases: TGTGCCAGCTTCCGGGGGCAGGGATTTGATGAGCAGTTCTTC. Translated, it gives CASFRGQGFDEQFF.

This clonotype was observed many times. The rearrangement links TRBV7-9 to TRBJ2-6; D is ambiguous. V was clipped by 4 bases and J by 4 bases, with 20 bases between them. Germline V gene data show CDR1 as SEHNR and CDR2 as FQNEAQ (reference sequence). The CDR3 is 18 amino acids. CDR3 in DNA: TGTGCCAGCAGCTCCCCGAAACCAGACATCTCCGGGGCCAACGTCCTGACTTTC. Amino acid sequence: CASSSPKPDISGANVLTF.

The chain has TRBV5-4 and TRBJ2-1; D is possibly TRBD2 (7 bases). V lost 3 bases to trimming and J lost 7 bases, with 26 bases between them. The CDR3 is made up of 18 amino acids. Germline CDR1 and CDR2: SGHNT and YYREEE (reference sequence). The CDR3 sequence: CASSSWGPSGSWKNEQFF. CDR3 DNA: TGTGCCAGCAGCTCTTGGGGGCCTAGCGGATCGTGGAAGAATGAGCAGTTCTTC.

V gene TRBV6-1 combines with J gene TRBJ2-3, with TRBD1 matching over 8 bases. The germline gives CDR1 MNHNS, CDR2 SASEGT. J was trimmed by 3 bases and V by 2 bases; bases with no gene match: 4. The CDR3 totals 15 residues. CDR3: CASSEWDRPTDTQYF. CDR3 nucleotides: TGTGCCAGCAGTGAATGGGACAGGCCTACAGATACGCAGTATTTT.

This clonotype was observed many times. J is TRBJ2-7 and V is TRBV7-9, with 10 bases lining up with TRBD2. The germline gives CDR1 SEHNR, CDR2 FQNEAQ (reference sequence). This CDR3 has 15 amino acids. V shed 1 base, J shed 3 bases, and the junction held 3 bases outside the gene matches. The DNA of the CDR3 is TGTGCCAGCAGCTTAGGCTCTAGCGGGAGCTACGAGCAGTACTTC. It codes for CASSLGSSGSYEQYF. Filled out from reference TRBV7-9 and TRBJ2-7, the complete variable domain reads DTGVSQNPRHKITKRGQNVTFRCDPISEHNRLYWYRQTLGQGPEFLTYFQNEAQLEKSRLLSDRFSAERPKGSFSTLEIQRTEQGDSAMYLCASSLGSSGSYEQYFGPGTRLTVT.

This clonotype has a handful of counts. CDR3 sequence: CASSPGQGTNTEAFF. DNA of the CDR3: TGTGCCAGCAGCCCGGGACAGGGTACGAACACTGAAGCTTTCTTT. The chain employs TRBV5-4 and TRBJ1-1, with 9 bases that match TRBD1. The CDR3 has 15 amino acids. Germline trimming cut 4 bases from V and 1 base from J; bases unmatched to any gene: 5. The germline CDR1 and CDR2 sequences are SGHNT and YYREEE (reference sequence).

This clonotype came up a few times. The chain combines TRBV5-1 with TRBJ1-1, with D possibly matching TRBD1 (6 bases). V was trimmed by 2 bases and J by 10 bases, leaving 15 bases between them. Per germline, CDR1 SGHRS and CDR2 YFSETQ. The CDR3 is 13 amino acids. The CDR3 coding sequence is TGCGCCAGCAGCTTACCAGGGGTTTTGGGAGCTTTCTTT. This codes for CASSLPGVLGAFF.

Many counts were recorded for this clonotype. The chain employs TRBV27 and TRBJ2-5; 8 bases line up with TRBD1. The CDR3 is made up of 16 amino acids. V trimming: 4 bases; J trimming: 3 bases; junction bases outside the gene matches: 10. Germline V lookup: CDR1 MNHEY, CDR2 SMNVEV (reference sequence). The CDR3 region has the DNA TGTGCCAGCAGTTCGACGACGACAGGGGTTAAAGAGACCCAGTACTTC. Translating it yields CASSSTTTGVKETQYF.

The table lists this clonotype with many counts. V usage is TRBV7-8 and J usage is TRBJ2-3; 13 positions agree with TRBD2. The V and J ends lost 1 base and 2 bases, in that order; junction bases with no gene match: 6. The CDR3 length is 18 residues. CDR1 is SGHVS, CDR2 FQNEAQ, per germline. This chain's CDR3 is CASSLGGTSGVLTDTQYF. CDR3 coding DNA: TGTGCCAGCAGCTTAGGAGGGACTAGCGGGGTACTCACAGATACGCAGTATTTT. The full variable domain, its missing parts supplied by reference TRBV7-8 and TRBJ2-3, is GAGVSQSPRYKVAKRGQDVALRCDPISGHVSLFWYQQALGQGPEFLTYFQNEAQLDKSGLPSDRFFAERPEGSVSTLKIQRTQQEDSAVYLCASSLGGTSGVLTDTQYFGPGTRLTVL.

This clonotype appeared a few times. V gene TRBV27 combines with J gene TRBJ1-1, with 11 bases fitting TRBD1. In germline, CDR1 is MNHEY, CDR2 SMNVEV (reference sequence). V trimming: 7 bases; J trimming: 3 bases; junction bases outside the gene matches: 4. The CDR3 consists of 14 residues. DNA of the CDR3: TGTGCCAGCATGGACAGGGGGCTCTACACTGAAGCTTTCTTT. As protein: CASMDRGLYTEAFF.

This clonotype turned up a few times. The chain couples TRBV16 to TRBJ1-5; a weak D match, TRBD1 (5 bases). The ends were cut back, 2 bases at V and 7 bases at J, with 12 bases in the middle. Germline CDR1 reads KGHSY; CDR2 reads FQNENV. This CDR3 spans 14 amino acids. CDR3 amino acids: CASSQGAGVQPQHF. In nucleotides, the CDR3 is TGTGCCAGCAGCCAAGGGGCAGGAGTACAGCCCCAGCATTTT.